This TCR beta chain stems from a study of cytomegalovirus exposure and HLA in healthy donors. Broader study findings: Later analysis found that TCR beta chains associated with HLA were more clonally expanded than other, equally common chains.

Germline CDR1 reads SNHLY; CDR2 reads FYNNEI. V was pared by 8 bases and J by 3 bases, with 13 bases between. The CDR3 sequence is 13 residues long. Primers for the PCR totalled 60 Vbeta and 13 Jbeta. In the original analysis: In a later analysis, some 11 million of 75 million to 90 million unique beta chains occurred in at least two donors. Profiled with immunoSEQ multiplex PCR; TCRdb holds only in-frame clones, not every one. V and J calls and clone size follow that table, whereas D and trimming were derived from the DNA. The data contain nearly 200,000 clones, about 77% of them singletons. Note on this clone: Its antigen is not known.

The chain carries TRBV2 and TRBJ1-1, with D tentatively TRBD1 (6 bases). The TCR was taken from a woman in her twenties or thirties in good health and CMV-seropositive. Sequencing was done on a sample of PBMCs. The chain's CDR3 is CASGSQGYTEAFF. In DNA form, the CDR3 reads TGTGCCAGCGGGAGCCAGGGGTACACTGAAGCTTTCTTT.